These T cell receptor beta chains were read from a single sample in a study of blood T cells in healthy people across ages. In TCRdb, the 5' RACE reads were re-called with MiXCR into one record per CDR3 protein. The table has about 1.5 million distinct CDR3 sequences, roughly 43% seen once. Sequencing was performed on blood. The receptors shown here come from a woman aged 18-30 years in good health. CDR3s include the opening cysteine and the closing phenylalanine or tryptophan. The D gene is left open where the match is weak. Clone size is shown for a subset of rows, as once, few, many or a class of expanded clone.

j_call,v_call,clone_size,d_call,cdr3_aa,cdr3_nt
TRBJ2-5,TRBV27,.,.,CASSSPRRDRKTQYF,TGTGCCAGCAGTTCCCCCCGAAGGGATCGAAAGACCCAGTACTTC
TRBJ2-1,TRBV15,.,TRBD2,CATARSAGPYNEQFF,TGTGCCACCGCAAGATCAGCGGGACCCTACAATGAGCAGTTCTTC
TRBJ2-1,TRBV27,few,.,CASSLWGPSSYNEQFF,TGTGCCAGCAGTTTATGGGGTCCAAGCTCCTACAATGAGCAGTTCTTC
TRBJ2-1,TRBV20-1,few,TRBD1,CSAKPGQTTYNEQFF,TGCAGTGCTAAACCGGGACAGACGACCTACAATGAGCAGTTCTTC
TRBJ1-6,TRBV20-1,.,.,CSARVFVAASSYNSPLHF,TGCAGTGCTAGAGTTTTCGTGGCCGCGAGCTCCTATAATTCACCCCTCCACTTT
TRBJ2-3,TRBV5-1,few,.,CASSLAGGSARTQYF,TGCGCCAGCAGCTTGGCGGGCGGATCGGCCCGTACGCAGTATTTT
TRBJ2-6,TRBV20-1,few,TRBD1,CSAWDRASSGANVLTF,TGCAGTGCCTGGGACAGGGCAAGCTCTGGGGCCAACGTCCTGACTTTC
TRBJ2-7,TRBV28,.,TRBD2,CGTSGNYEQYF,TGTGGCACCAGCGGGAACTACGAGCAGTACTTC
TRBJ2-1,TRBV9,.,.,CASSVDGEYYNEQFF,TGTGCCAGCAGCGTAGATGGGGAGTACTACAATGAGCAGTTCTTC
TRBJ2-7,TRBV5-1,.,TRBD2,CASIRTSGSWNEQYF,TGCGCCAGCATTAGGACTAGCGGGAGTTGGAATGAGCAGTACTTC
TRBJ2-7,TRBV12-3/TRBV12-4,few,.,CASSSRSADSYEQYF,TGTGCCAGCAGTTCCCGGTCAGCGGACTCCTACGAGCAGTACTTC
TRBJ2-3,TRBV4-1,.,TRBD2,CASSQVTSGRLTDTQYF,TGCGCCAGCAGCCAAGTGACTAGCGGGAGGCTCACAGATACGCAGTATTTT
TRBJ2-1,TRBV28,few,.,CASSFRGRSGNEQFF,TGTGCCAGCAGTTTCCGGGGGAGGTCTGGGAATGAGCAGTTCTTC
TRBJ2-7,TRBV6-6,few,.,CASALRGSLYEQYF,TGTGCCAGCGCCCTACGGGGCAGCCTCTACGAGCAGTACTTC
TRBJ1-2,TRBV2,.,TRBD1,CASRGDRSSRGYTF,TGTGCCAGCAGAGGGGACAGAAGCTCCAGGGGCTACACCTTC
TRBJ2-7,TRBV20-1,.,.,CSAPPGQLYEQYF,TGCAGTGCCCCCCCTGGACAACTATACGAGCAGTACTTC
TRBJ2-7,TRBV3-1,.,.,CASSQDWQVPYEQYF,TGTGCCAGCAGCCAAGATTGGCAGGTTCCCTACGAGCAGTACTTC
TRBJ2-5,TRBV13,few,TRBD1,CASSLRTGARNEQYF,TGTGCCAGCAGCTTACGGACAGGGGCTCGGAATGAGCAGTACTTC